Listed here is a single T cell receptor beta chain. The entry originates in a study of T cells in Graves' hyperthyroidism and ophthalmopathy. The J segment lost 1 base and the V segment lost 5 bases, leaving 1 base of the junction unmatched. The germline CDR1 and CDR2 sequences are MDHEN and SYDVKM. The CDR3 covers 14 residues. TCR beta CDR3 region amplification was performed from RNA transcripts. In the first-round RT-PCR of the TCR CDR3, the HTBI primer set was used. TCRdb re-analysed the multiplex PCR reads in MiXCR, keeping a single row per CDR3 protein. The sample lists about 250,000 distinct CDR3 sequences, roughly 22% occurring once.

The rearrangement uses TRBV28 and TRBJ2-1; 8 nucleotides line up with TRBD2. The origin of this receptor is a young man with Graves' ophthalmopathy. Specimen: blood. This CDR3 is CASSTSGSYNEQFF. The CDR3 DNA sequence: TGTGCCAGCAGTACTAGCGGTTCCTACAATGAGCAGTTCTTC.